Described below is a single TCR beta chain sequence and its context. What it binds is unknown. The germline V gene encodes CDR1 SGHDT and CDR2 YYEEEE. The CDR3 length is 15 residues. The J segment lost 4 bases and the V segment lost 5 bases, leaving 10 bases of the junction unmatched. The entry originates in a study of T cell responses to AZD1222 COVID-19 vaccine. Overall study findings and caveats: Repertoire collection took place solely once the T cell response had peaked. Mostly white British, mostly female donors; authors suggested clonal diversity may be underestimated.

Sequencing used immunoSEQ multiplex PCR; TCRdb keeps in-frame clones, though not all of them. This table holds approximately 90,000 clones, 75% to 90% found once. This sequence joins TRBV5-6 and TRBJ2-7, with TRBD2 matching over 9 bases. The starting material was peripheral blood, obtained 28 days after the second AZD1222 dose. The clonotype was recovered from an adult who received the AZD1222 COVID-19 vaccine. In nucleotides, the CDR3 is TGTGCCAGCAGTTCGGGACTAGCTCTTTGGTACGAGCAGTACTTC. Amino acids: CASSSGLALWYEQYF.